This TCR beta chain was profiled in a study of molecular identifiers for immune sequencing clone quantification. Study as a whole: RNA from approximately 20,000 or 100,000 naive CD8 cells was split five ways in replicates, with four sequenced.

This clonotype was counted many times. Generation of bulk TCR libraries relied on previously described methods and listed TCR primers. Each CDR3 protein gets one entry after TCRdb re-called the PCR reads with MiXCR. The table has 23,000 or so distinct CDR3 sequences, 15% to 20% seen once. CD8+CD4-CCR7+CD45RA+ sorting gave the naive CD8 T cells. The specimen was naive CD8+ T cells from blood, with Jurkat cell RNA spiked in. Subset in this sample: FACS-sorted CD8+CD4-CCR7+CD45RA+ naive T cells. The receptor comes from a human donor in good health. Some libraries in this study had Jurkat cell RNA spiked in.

The CDR3 sequence: CASSQGGDYEQYF. The CDR3 region has the DNA TGCGCCAGCAGCCAAGGAGGGGACTACGAGCAGTACTTC. V is TRBV4-1 and J is TRBJ2-7; D assignment may be TRBD1 or TRBD2 (5 bases each). The CDR3 runs to 13 residues. Germline V gene lookup returns CDR1 MGHRA and CDR2 YSYEKL. Trimming removed 1 base from V and 3 bases from J, with 7 bases in between.